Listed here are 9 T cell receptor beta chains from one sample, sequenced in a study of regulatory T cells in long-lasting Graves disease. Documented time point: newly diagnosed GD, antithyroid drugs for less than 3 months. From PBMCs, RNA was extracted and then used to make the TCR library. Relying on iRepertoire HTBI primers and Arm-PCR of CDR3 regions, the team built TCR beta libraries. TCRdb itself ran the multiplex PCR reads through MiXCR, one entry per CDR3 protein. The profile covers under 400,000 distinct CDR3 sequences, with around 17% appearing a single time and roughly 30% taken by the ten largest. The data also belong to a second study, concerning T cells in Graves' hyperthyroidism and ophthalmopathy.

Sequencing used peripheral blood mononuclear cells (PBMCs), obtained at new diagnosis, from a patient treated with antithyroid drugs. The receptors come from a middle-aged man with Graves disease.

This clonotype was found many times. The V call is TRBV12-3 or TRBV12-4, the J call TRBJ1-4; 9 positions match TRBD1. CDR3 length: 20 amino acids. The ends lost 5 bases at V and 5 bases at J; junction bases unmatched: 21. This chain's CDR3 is CASSGGTGWSTADGNEKLFF. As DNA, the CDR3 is TGTGCCAGCAGTGGGGGGACAGGGTGGTCTACGGCCGATGGGAATGAAAAACTGTTTTTT.

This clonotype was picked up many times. The CDR3 DNA is TGTGCCAGCAGCTTAACTATCAATGAGCAGTTCTTC. This gives the protein CASSLTINEQFF. The gene calls are TRBV7-9 and TRBJ2-1; D not certain. Germline V lookup: CDR1 SEHNR, CDR2 FQNEAQ (reference sequence). CDR3 length: 12 amino acids. Deletions cut 2 bases from V and 6 bases from J, with 5 bases between.

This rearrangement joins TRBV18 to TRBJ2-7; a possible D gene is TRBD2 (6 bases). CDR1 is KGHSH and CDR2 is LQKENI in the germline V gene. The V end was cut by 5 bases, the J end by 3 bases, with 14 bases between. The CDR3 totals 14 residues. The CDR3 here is CASSMNKGLYEQYF. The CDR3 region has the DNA TGTGCCAGCTCAATGAACAAGGGACTCTACGAGCAGTACTTC.

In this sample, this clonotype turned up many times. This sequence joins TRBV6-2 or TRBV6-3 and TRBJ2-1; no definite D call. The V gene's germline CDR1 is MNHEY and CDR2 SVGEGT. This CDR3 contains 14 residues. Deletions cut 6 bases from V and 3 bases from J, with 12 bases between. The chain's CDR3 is CASRGWFGYNEQFF. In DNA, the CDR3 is TGTGCCAGCAGGGGCTGGTTCGGCTACAATGAGCAGTTCTTC.

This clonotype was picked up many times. The CDR3 DNA sequence: TGCGCCAGCAGCCTCCTCGACCGTACTGAAGCTTTCTTT. The encoded protein is CASSLLDRTEAFF. This rearrangement joins TRBV4-1 to TRBJ1-1; D remains ambiguous. V shed 4 bases and J shed 5 bases, with 11 bases lying between them. Germline CDR1 and CDR2: MGHRA and YSYEKL. The length of the CDR3 is 13 residues.

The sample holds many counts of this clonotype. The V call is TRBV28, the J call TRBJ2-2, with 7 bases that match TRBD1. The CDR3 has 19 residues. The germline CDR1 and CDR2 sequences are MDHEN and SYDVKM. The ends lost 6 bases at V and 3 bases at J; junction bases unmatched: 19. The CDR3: CASSSSIKPGQIYTGELFF. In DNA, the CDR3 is TGTGCCAGCAGCTCCAGCATAAAACCGGGACAGATATACACCGGGGAGCTGTTTTTT. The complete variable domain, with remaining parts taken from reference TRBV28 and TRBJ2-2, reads DVKVTQSSRYLVKRTGEKVFLECVQDMDHENMFWYRQDPGLGLRLIYFSYDVKMKEKGDIPEGYSVSREKKERFSLILESASTNQTSMYLCASSSSIKPGQIYTGELFFGEGSRLTVL.

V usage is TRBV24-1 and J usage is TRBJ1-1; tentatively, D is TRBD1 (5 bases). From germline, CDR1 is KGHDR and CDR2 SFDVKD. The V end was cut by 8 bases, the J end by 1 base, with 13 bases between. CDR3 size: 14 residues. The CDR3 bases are TGTGCCACCAAGAGGGGCACCTCGAACACTGAAGCTTTCTTT. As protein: CATKRGTSNTEAFF.

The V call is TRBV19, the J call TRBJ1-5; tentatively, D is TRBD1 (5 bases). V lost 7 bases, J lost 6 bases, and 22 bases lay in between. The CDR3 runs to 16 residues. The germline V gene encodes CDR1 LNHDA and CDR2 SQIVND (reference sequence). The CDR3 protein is CASTTIEGPGSQPQHF. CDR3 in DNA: TGTGCCAGTACGACCATTGAGGGGCCTGGAAGTCAGCCCCAGCATTTT.

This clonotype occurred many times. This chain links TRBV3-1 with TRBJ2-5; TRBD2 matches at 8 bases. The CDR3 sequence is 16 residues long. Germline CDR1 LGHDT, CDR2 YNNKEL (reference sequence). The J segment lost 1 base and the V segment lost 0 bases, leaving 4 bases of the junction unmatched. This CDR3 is CASSQELRGGQETQYF. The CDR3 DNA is TGTGCCAGCAGCCAAGAGCTCCGGGGGGGCCAAGAGACCCAGTACTTC.